The 28 T cell receptor beta chains below all came from one sample that was sequenced in a study of blood T cells in healthy people across ages (dated by TCRdb to between 2014 and 2017). Receptors were amplified or captured by 5' RACE. Sequenced using an Illumina HiSeq 2500. A second PCR of about 6 to 11 cycles was performed with a sample-barcoded 5' primer and a J-beta primer mix. Starting from the raw public reads, TCRdb applied fastp trimming at Q25, assembled clones with MiXCR and retained in-frame beta chains. When rows share a CDR3 protein, they turn into one entry using the most common DNA and genes. For this sample the table gives about 1.5 million distinct CDR3 sequences, of which 40% to 45% were detected only once. 4% of the sample comes from the top ten. The sequenced sample consisted of blood. The receptors were sampled from a woman in her late teens or twenties in good health.

This chain uses TRBV4-3 with TRBJ2-5; TRBD1 matches 7 bases. Trimming removed 0 bases from V and 11 bases from J; junction bases left unmatched: 12. CDR1 LGHNA and CDR2 YSLEER come from the germline V gene. The CDR3 is 15 residues long. CDR3 sequence (DNA): TGCGCCAGCAGCCAAGAAGGGCAGGGGGTACGTTATCAGTACTTC. Its protein product is CASSQEGQGVRYQYF.

This clonotype has at least ten counts. The junction does not match germline at one end; this may be a read error. CDR3 DNA: TGTGCCAGCAGTCCCGGGGCCTACAATGAGCAGTTCTTC. This encodes CASSPGAYNEQFF. The chain uses TRBV5-1 and TRBJ2-1; possibly TRBD2 for D (5 bases). The CDR3 spans 13 residues. The germline gives CDR1 SGHRS, CDR2 YFSETQ. Supplemented by reference TRBV5-1 and TRBJ2-1, the full variable domain reads KAGVTQTPRYLIKTRGQQVTLSCSPISGHRSVSWYQQTPGQGLQFLFEYFSETQRNKGNFPGRFSGRQFSNSRSEMNVSTLELGDSALYLCASSPGAYNEQFFGPGTRLTVL.

The chain employs TRBV4-2 and TRBJ2-7; 9 bases map to TRBD2. Germline V gene data show CDR1 as LGHNA and CDR2 as YNFKEQ. CDR3 length equals 15 residues. Trimming at V came to 1 base and at J to 2 bases, leaving 3 bases not matched to a gene. The CDR3 loop reads CASSQVSSGTYEQYF. In DNA form, the CDR3 reads TGTGCCAGCAGCCAAGTCTCTAGCGGGACCTACGAGCAGTACTTC.

The chain is built from TRBV6-1 and TRBJ1-2, with D tentatively TRBD1 (5 bases). Germline V lookup: CDR1 MNHNS, CDR2 SASEGT. The CDR3 contains 15 residues. Trimming shortened V by 3 bases and J by 6 bases, and 17 bases separated the two germline ends. The DNA for the CDR3 is TGTGCCAGCAGTGACACCGGGACCCAGCCTGATGGCTACACCTTC. Translation gives CASSDTGTQPDGYTF.

V is TRBV7-2 and J is TRBJ2-3; the match to TRBD2 covers 14 bases. CDR3 length: 16 amino acids. The trim removed 5 bases at V and 3 bases at J, leaving 4 bases unmatched. Germline V gene lookup returns CDR1 SGHTA and CDR2 FQGNSA. This CDR3 is CASSGGLAGGTDTQYF. The CDR3 nucleotides are TGTGCCAGCAGCGGAGGACTAGCGGGGGGTACAGATACGCAGTATTTT.

In its sample, this clonotype was seen a few times. The chain uses TRBV27 and TRBJ1-5, with D possibly being TRBD1 (5 bases). This CDR3 contains 19 residues. Trimming cost V 5 bases and J 0 bases, with 23 bases left between them. Germline V gene lookup returns CDR1 MNHEY and CDR2 SMNVEV (reference sequence). Written as DNA, the CDR3 is TGTGCCAGCAGTCCAGCCGGGGACCTTCCTGACACTAGCAATCAGCCCCAGCATTTT. This translates into CASSPAGDLPDTSNQPQHF.

V is TRBV7-2 and J is TRBJ1-2; 7 positions agree with TRBD1. Germline CDR1 SGHTA, CDR2 FQGNSA. The CDR3 totals 11 residues. Trimming cost V 6 bases and J 8 bases; bases outside gene matches: 3. The CDR3 protein is CASSDRVGYTF. CDR3 nucleotides: TGTGCCAGCAGTGACAGGGTGGGCTACACCTTC. Based on the CDR3 plus reference TRBV7-2 and TRBJ1-2, the full variable domain is GAGVSQSPSNKVTEKGKDVELRCDPISGHTALYWYRQSLGQGLEFLIYFQGNSAPDKSGLPSDRFSAERTGGSVSTLTIQRTQQEDSAVYLCASSDRVGYTFGSGTRLTVV.

The CDR3 protein is CASSLSGDRAQPQHF. The CDR3 DNA reads TGTGCCAGCAGCTTATCGGGGGACAGGGCCCAGCCCCAGCATTTT. This chain connects TRBV7-2 to TRBJ1-5; 9 nucleotides match TRBD1. Looked up from germline, CDR1 is SGHTA and CDR2 is FQGNSA. The junction had 6 bases not matched to a gene; V was cut back by 2 bases and J by 7 bases. The CDR3 length is 15 residues. The whole variable domain, filled in from reference TRBV7-2 and TRBJ1-5, reads GAGVSQSPSNKVTEKGKDVELRCDPISGHTALYWYRQSLGQGLEFLIYFQGNSAPDKSGLPSDRFSAERTGGSVSTLTIQRTQQEDSAVYLCASSLSGDRAQPQHFGDGTRLSIL.

This clonotype was picked up a small number of times. V and J are TRBV2 and TRBJ1-1; a weak D match, TRBD1 (5 bases). In germline, CDR1 is SNHLY, CDR2 FYNNEI. V was pared by 10 bases and J by 2 bases, with 14 bases between. The CDR3 is made up of 13 amino acids. The CDR3 is CATSNQGNTEAFF. DNA for the CDR3: TGTGCCACCTCAAATCAGGGAAACACTGAAGCTTTCTTT.

Concerning this clonotype itself: A junction boundary mismatches the germline segment, possibly from a read error. The V gene is TRBV7-2, the J gene TRBJ2-7; unclear D gene. This CDR3 spans 14 amino acids. Germline CDR1 reads SGHTA; CDR2 reads FQGNSA. The CDR3 region is CASCFGPSSYEQYF. The CDR3 DNA reads TGTGCCAGCTGCTTCGGCCCCAGCTCCTACGAGCAGTACTTC.

This clonotype was seen a handful of times. The rearrangement links TRBV7-9 to TRBJ2-1, with 8 bases matching TRBD1. The V gene's germline CDR1 is SEHNR and CDR2 FQNEAQ (reference sequence). Unmatched junction bases numbered 10, after V lost 10 bases and J lost 2 bases. The CDR3 is 15 residues long. CDR3 sequence reads: CATRTGGSAYNEQFF. CDR3 bases: TGTGCCACCCGAACAGGGGGGAGTGCCTACAATGAGCAGTTCTTC.

This clonotype has a handful of counts. This chain uses TRBV12-3 or TRBV12-4 with TRBJ2-3; TRBD2 matches at 14 bases. The CDR3 is 17 amino acids. V trimming: 5 bases; J trimming: 3 bases; junction bases outside the gene matches: 7. CDR3 residues: CASSPGTSGGITDTQYF. The CDR3 DNA sequence: TGTGCCAGCAGTCCCGGGACTAGCGGGGGAATAACAGATACGCAGTATTTT.

This clonotype showed up just once. The rearrangement uses TRBV7-9 and TRBJ2-5, with TRBD1 matching 8 bases. The J call is uncertain, as TRBJ2-7 better fits the DNA end. The length of the CDR3 is 14 residues. Germline assignment: CDR1 SEHNR and CDR2 FQNEAQ (reference sequence). This chain's CDR3 is CASSLARTGPEQYF. CDR3 DNA sequence: TGTGCCAGCAGCTTAGCCCGGACAGGGCCCGAGCAGTACTTC.

This clonotype was detected a few times. CDR3: CASSYESFYNEQFF. The DNA for the CDR3 is TGTGCCAGCAGTTACGAGTCCTTTTACAATGAGCAGTTCTTC. V and J are TRBV6-2 or TRBV6-3 and TRBJ2-1; D gene ambiguous. V lost 2 bases and J 4 bases, leaving 9 bases between the germline ends. This CDR3 spans 14 amino acids. Germline assignment: CDR1 MNHEY and CDR2 SVGEGT.

Concerning this clonotype: The germline gene is not matched at one end of the junction; a read error may be the cause. The chain links TRBV7-9 to TRBJ2-1; D gene uncertain. CDR1 is SEHNR and CDR2 is FQNEAQ in the germline V gene (reference sequence). This CDR3 has 14 residues. The DNA of the CDR3 is TGTGCCAGCAGCTTAGCGGGGTCCTACAGTGAGCAGTTCTTC. Residues: CASSLAGSYSEQFF.

This clonotype was found a few times. The chain has TRBV7-9 and TRBJ2-7, with D perhaps assigned TRBD1 or TRBD2 (6 bases each). Germline assignment: CDR1 SEHNR and CDR2 FQNEAQ (reference sequence). V lost 5 bases to trimming and J lost 3 bases, with 11 bases between them. The CDR3 totals 13 residues. The CDR3 bases are TGTGCCAGCAGCCGGGGGACAATCTACGAGCAGTACTTC. Translating gives CASSRGTIYEQYF.

In its sample, this clonotype was seen a few times. This chain uses TRBV7-2 with TRBJ1-1; 9 nucleotides line up with TRBD1. This CDR3 comprises 15 residues. V dropped 2 bases and J dropped 1; count of bases not matched to a gene: 2. Germline values: CDR1 SGHTA, CDR2 FQGNSA. The CDR3 region has the DNA TGTGCCAGCAGCTTAATGACAGGGGGGAACACTGAAGCTTTCTTT. It yields the protein CASSLMTGGNTEAFF.

This clonotype was counted a few times. The V and J genes are TRBV12-3 or TRBV12-4 and TRBJ2-1; 13 bases agree with TRBD2. This CDR3 is built from 18 residues. Trimming cost V 6 bases and J 0 bases; bases outside gene matches: 8. The CDR3 here is CASRSTSGGTPSYNEQFF. As DNA, the CDR3 is TGTGCCAGCAGATCGACTAGCGGGGGGACACCCTCCTACAATGAGCAGTTCTTC.

This chain links TRBV12-3 or TRBV12-4 with TRBJ2-5; D possibly corresponds to TRBD2 (6 bases). The germline V and J ends were trimmed by 5 bases and 3 bases, with 13 bases remaining between them. The CDR3 loop spans 14 amino acids. In DNA form, the CDR3 reads TGTGCCAGCAGTCCCGGAGGGCGGAAAGAGACCCAGTACTTC. It codes for CASSPGGRKETQYF.

The rearrangement joins TRBV20-1 to TRBJ1-5; D uncertain. This CDR3 has 13 residues. V lost 1 base and J 5 bases, leaving 9 bases between the germline ends. Germline assignment: CDR1 DFQATT and CDR2 SNEGSKA (reference sequence). CDR3 bases: TGCAGTGCTAGAGTTCGGTGGGATCAGCCCCAGCATTTT. Translation: CSARVRWDQPQHF.

This clonotype has a handful of counts. The chain uses TRBV4-1 and TRBJ1-2; 7 nucleotides match TRBD1. Germline lookup yields CDR1 MGHRA and CDR2 YSYEKL. CDR3 length: 15 amino acids. Trimming cost V 2 bases and J 8 bases; bases outside gene matches: 11. CDR3 sequence (DNA): TGCGCCAGCAGCCAACCGTCGGCAGGGGGTGGCGGCTACACCTTC. Protein: CASSQPSAGGGGYTF.

The genes are TRBV9 and TRBJ2-5; 9 bases agree with TRBD1. CDR1 and CDR2 from the germline V gene are SGDLS and YYNGEE. The V gene end was trimmed by 2 bases and the J gene end by 6 bases; junction bases not matched to a gene: 8. The CDR3 sequence is 15 residues long. The CDR3 DNA reads as TGTGCCAGCAGCGTCGACCACAGGGGGCAAAAGACCCAGTACTTC. Its translation: CASSVDHRGQKTQYF.

This clonotype was seen a few times. The rearrangement joins TRBV27 to TRBJ2-1; the D gene is possibly TRBD1 (5 bases). CDR1 is MNHEY and CDR2 is SMNVEV in the germline V gene (reference sequence). Trimming cost V 1 base and J 0 bases, with 10 bases left between them. The CDR3 is made up of 16 amino acids. In nucleotides, the CDR3 is TGTGCCAGCAGTTTATGGGGCGGAAGCTCCTACAATGAGCAGTTCTTC. It specifies CASSLWGGSSYNEQFF.

This chain joins TRBV15 and TRBJ1-1, with 8 positions matching TRBD1. Germline values: CDR1 LNHNV, CDR2 YYDKDF (reference sequence). With V trimmed by 8 bases and J by 6 bases, 11 bases remained unmatched. The CDR3 has 14 residues. In DNA, the CDR3 is TGTGCCACCGCCCGGGAGACAGGGGTTCCTGAAGCTTTCTTT. Its protein product is CATARETGVPEAFF.

The chain employs TRBV6-5 and TRBJ2-1, with 8 positions matching TRBD1. Losses at the gene ends were 6 bases for V and 10 bases for J; bases not matched to a gene: 5. The CDR3 spans 12 residues. Germline-derived CDR1 and CDR2 are MNHEY and SVGAGI. The CDR3 spells CASSRTGREQFF. The CDR3 DNA sequence: TGTGCCAGCAGCCGGACAGGGCGGGAGCAGTTCTTC.

The chain combines TRBV13 with TRBJ1-2; D is perhaps TRBD1 (5 bases). V was trimmed by 5 bases and J by 8 bases, leaving 21 bases between them. Germline CDR1 reads PRHDT; CDR2 reads FYEKMQ (reference sequence). This CDR3 comprises 15 residues. The CDR3 DNA reads as TGTGCCAGCAGCGAAAAGGGGCCCATCAGTCAGGGCTACACCTTC. It is translated as CASSEKGPISQGYTF.

The chain links TRBV7-2 to TRBJ2-5; no clear D. Between the trimmed V and J ends, which lost 6 bases and 11 bases, there was a span of 25 bases. CDR3 length equals 15 residues. Germline V gene lookup returns CDR1 SGHTA and CDR2 FQGNSA. The CDR3: CASRVVDGLYNEQYF. The CDR3 bases are TGTGCCAGCAGAGTCGTGGATGGCTTATACAATGAGCAGTACTTC.

In this sample, this clonotype turned up a few times. V is TRBV10-2 and J is TRBJ1-1, with D unresolved. The CDR3 is 12 residues long. CDR1 and CDR2 from the germline V gene are WSHSY and SAAADI. V shed 0 bases and J shed 10 bases, with 9 bases lying between them. The CDR3 coding sequence is TGCGCCAGCAGTGAGTCCTCCGAGGGAGCTTTCTTT. Its protein product is CASSESSEGAFF.